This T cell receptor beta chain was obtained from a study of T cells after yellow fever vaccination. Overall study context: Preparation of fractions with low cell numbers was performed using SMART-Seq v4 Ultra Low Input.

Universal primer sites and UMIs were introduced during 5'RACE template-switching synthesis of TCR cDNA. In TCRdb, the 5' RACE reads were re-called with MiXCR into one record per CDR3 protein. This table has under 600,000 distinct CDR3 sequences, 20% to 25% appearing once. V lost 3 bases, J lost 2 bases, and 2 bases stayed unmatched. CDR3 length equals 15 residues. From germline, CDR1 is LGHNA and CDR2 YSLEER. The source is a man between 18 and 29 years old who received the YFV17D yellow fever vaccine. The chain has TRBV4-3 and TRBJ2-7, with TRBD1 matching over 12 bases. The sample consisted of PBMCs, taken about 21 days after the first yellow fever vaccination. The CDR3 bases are TGCGCCAGCAGCCATGGGACAGGGGGCCCCTACGAGCAGTACTTC. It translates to CASSHGTGGPYEQYF.